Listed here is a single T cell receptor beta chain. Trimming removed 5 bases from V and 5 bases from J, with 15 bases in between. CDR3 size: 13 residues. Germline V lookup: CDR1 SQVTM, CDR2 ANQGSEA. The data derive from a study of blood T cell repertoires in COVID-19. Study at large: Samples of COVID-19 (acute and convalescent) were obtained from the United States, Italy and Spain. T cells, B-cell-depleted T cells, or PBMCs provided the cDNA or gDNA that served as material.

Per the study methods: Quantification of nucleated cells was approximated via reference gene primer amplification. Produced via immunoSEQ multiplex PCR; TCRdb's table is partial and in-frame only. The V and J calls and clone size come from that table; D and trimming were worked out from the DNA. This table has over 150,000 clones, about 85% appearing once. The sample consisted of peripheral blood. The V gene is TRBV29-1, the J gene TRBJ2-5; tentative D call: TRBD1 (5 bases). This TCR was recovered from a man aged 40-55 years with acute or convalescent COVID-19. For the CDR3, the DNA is TGCAGCGTTCGCCCCCAGGGTGGGGAGACCCAGTACTTC. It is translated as CSVRPQGGETQYF. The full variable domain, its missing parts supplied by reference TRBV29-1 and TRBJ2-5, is SAVISQKPSRDICQRGTSLTIQCQVDSQVTMMFWYRQQPGQSLTLIATANQGSEATYESGFVIDKFPISRPNLTFSTLTVSNMSPEDSSIYLCSVRPQGGETQYFGPGTRLLVL.